The table lists the clone carrying this T cell receptor (beta chain) with a few counts. Its antigen is unidentified. A multiplex PCR was run with 60 Vbeta primers and 13 Jbeta primers. Libraries were prepared by immunoSEQ multiplex PCR; TCRdb keeps only in-frame clonotypes and omits some of them. The table lists 150,000 to 200,000 clones, 79% of them singletons, with less than 2% in the top ten. The CDR3 loop spans 15 amino acids. This specimen belongs to a study of cytomegalovirus exposure and HLA in healthy donors. Study results and limitations: As was reported, the HLA-A and HLA-B alleles of most subjects were accurately predicted from TCR beta sequences.

Sequencing was done on a sample of PBMCs. This rearrangement joins TRBV21-1 to TRBJ2-7; TRBD1, as called in the table, went unchecked against the DNA. TRBV21-1 is assigned pseudogene status. The receptor comes from a girl between 5 and 17 years old in good health and CMV-seropositive. The CDR3 protein is CASSKEGQGSYEQYF. CDR3 nucleotides: TGTGCCAGCAGCAAAGAGGGACAGGGATCCTACGAGCAGTACTTC.